This is a list of T cell receptor beta chains from one sample in a study of cytomegalovirus exposure and HLA in healthy donors. The data were produced by immunoSEQ multiplex PCR, yet TCRdb's version contains in-frame clones alone and is incomplete. In total, the table holds just over 80,000 clones. Sequencing input: PBMCs. These receptors were collected from a woman aged 30 to 39 in good health and CMV-seronegative. Each CDR3 is given with its conserved first and last residue. Each record gives: D gene, CDR3 length, V gene, J gene, CDR3 DNA, CDR3 protein. D genes are given only for firm matches.

d_gene: TRBD1
len: 15
v_gene: TRBV18
j_gene: TRBJ2-1
CDR3nt: TGTGCCAGCTCGGAGGACCAGGGGGCTGGCAATGAGCAGTTCTTC
CDR3aa: CASSEDQGAGNEQFF

d_gene: .
len: 13
v_gene: TRBV19
j_gene: TRBJ1-1
CDR3nt: TGTGCCAGTGGTGGAGATATGAACACTGAAGCTTTCTTT
CDR3aa: CASGGDMNTEAFF

d_gene: .
len: 14
v_gene: TRBV11-2
j_gene: TRBJ2-3
CDR3nt: TGTGCCAGCAGCTTAGGGGACTTCAGTGATACGCAGTATTTT
CDR3aa: CASSLGDFSDTQYF

d_gene: TRBD2
len: 16
v_gene: TRBV7-2
j_gene: TRBJ2-3
CDR3nt: TGTGCCAGCAGCTTGGGGGAGGGCCGACGACCGAATACGCAGTATTTT
CDR3aa: CASSLGEGRRPNTQYF

d_gene: TRBD1
len: 17
v_gene: TRBV27
j_gene: TRBJ2-2
CDR3nt: TGTGCCAGCAGTCCGACAGGGGGCGATATCCATGCCGGGGAGCTGTTTTTT
CDR3aa: CASSPTGGDIHAGELFF

d_gene: .
len: 14
v_gene: TRBV7-2
j_gene: TRBJ1-2
CDR3nt: TGTGCCCTTCAACGGCAGGGAAGCAGCTATGGCTACACCTTC
CDR3aa: CALQRQGSSYGYTF

d_gene: .
len: 14
v_gene: TRBV5-4
j_gene: TRBJ1-4
CDR3nt: TGTGCCAGCAGCTTGGGAGGCCGGGATGAAAAACTGTTTTTT
CDR3aa: CASSLGGRDEKLFF

d_gene: .
len: 13
v_gene: TRBV6-6
j_gene: TRBJ1-5
CDR3nt: TGTGCCAGCAGTTACGTCGGGGTCCAGCCCCAGCATTTT
CDR3aa: CASSYVGVQPQHF

d_gene: .
len: 14
v_gene: TRBV28
j_gene: TRBJ1-2
CDR3nt: TGTGCCAGCAGTCTTGCCGGGACAAGGTATGGCTACACCTTC
CDR3aa: CASSLAGTRYGYTF

d_gene: TRBD2
len: 15
v_gene: TRBV28
j_gene: TRBJ2-1
CDR3nt: TGTGCCAGCAGTTTGGATGCGGGAGTCTACAATGAGCAGTTCTTC
CDR3aa: CASSLDAGVYNEQFF

d_gene: .
len: 16
v_gene: TRBV6-5
j_gene: TRBJ1-1
CDR3nt: TGTGCCAGCAGTTACCGGGGGGTCAATCTTTACACTGAAGCTTTCTTT
CDR3aa: CASSYRGVNLYTEAFF

d_gene: TRBD2
len: 16
v_gene: TRBV19
j_gene: TRBJ2-3
CDR3nt: TGTGCCAGTAAAGGACTAGATCAAGCTGCCACAGATACGCAGTATTTT
CDR3aa: CASKGLDQAATDTQYF

d_gene: .
len: 15
v_gene: TRBV6-1
j_gene: TRBJ2-5
CDR3nt: TGTGCCAGCAGTGAAGCGAGCTTACCGATTGAGACCCAGTACTTC
CDR3aa: CASSEASLPIETQYF

d_gene: .
len: 15
v_gene: TRBV30
j_gene: TRBJ1-1
CDR3nt: TGTGCCGGGAGTGACCGCACAGTTATGAACACTGAAGATTTCTTT
CDR3aa: CAGSDRTVMNTEDFF

d_gene: TRBD2
len: 15
v_gene: TRBV19
j_gene: TRBJ2-1
CDR3nt: TGTGCCAGTACCCCGACTAGCGGCCCCTACAATGAGCAGTTCTTC
CDR3aa: CASTPTSGPYNEQFF

d_gene: TRBD2
len: 18
v_gene: TRBV19
j_gene: TRBJ2-1
CDR3nt: TGTGCCAGTAGTACCCGACTAGCGGGAGGCCACGCGGACAATGAGCAGTTCTTC
CDR3aa: CASSTRLAGGHADNEQFF

d_gene: TRBD1
len: 14
v_gene: TRBV18
j_gene: TRBJ1-2
CDR3nt: TGTGCCAGCTCAAGGCCGGGACAGAACTATGGCTACACCTTC
CDR3aa: CASSRPGQNYGYTF

d_gene: TRBD1
len: 11
v_gene: TRBV19
j_gene: TRBJ1-2
CDR3nt: TGTGCCAGTAGAGGGGGCGCTGGCTACACCTTC
CDR3aa: CASRGGAGYTF

d_gene: .
len: 14
v_gene: TRBV27
j_gene: TRBJ1-1
CDR3nt: TGTGCCAGCAGTTTAGGGGTCAGGGCCTCGGAAGCTTTCTTT
CDR3aa: CASSLGVRASEAFF

d_gene: .
len: 14
v_gene: TRBV2
j_gene: TRBJ2-2
CDR3nt: TGTGCCAGCAGACCATTTAGAAACACCGGGGAGCTGTTTTTT
CDR3aa: CASRPFRNTGELFF

d_gene: TRBD1
len: 15
v_gene: TRBV5-1
j_gene: TRBJ1-2
CDR3nt: TGCGCCAGCAGCCCGGGGGACAGGGGGCTCTATGGCTACACCTTC
CDR3aa: CASSPGDRGLYGYTF

d_gene: .
len: 13
v_gene: TRBV5-4
j_gene: TRBJ2-5
CDR3nt: TGTGCCAGCAGCTCCCTGCTAGAAGAGACCCAGTACTTC
CDR3aa: CASSSLLEETQYF

d_gene: .
len: 19
v_gene: TRBV7-9
j_gene: TRBJ1-1
CDR3nt: TGTGCCAGCAGCTTAGAGGGCCGACCTCGCCAGGGCCAGAACACTGAAGCTTTCTTT
CDR3aa: CASSLEGRPRQGQNTEAFF

d_gene: TRBD1
len: 15
v_gene: TRBV19
j_gene: TRBJ2-1
CDR3nt: TGTGCCAGTAGAGAGGACAGGAGCTCCTACAATGAGCAGTTCTTC
CDR3aa: CASREDRSSYNEQFF

d_gene: .
len: 13
v_gene: TRBV5-4
j_gene: TRBJ1-1
CDR3nt: TGTGCCAGCAGCTTTGCAGGGGCCCAAGAAGCTTTCTTT
CDR3aa: CASSFAGAQEAFF

d_gene: TRBD1
len: 13
v_gene: TRBV6-5
j_gene: TRBJ1-4
CDR3nt: TGTGCCAGCAGACAGGGGAGGAATGAAAAACTGTTTTTT
CDR3aa: CASRQGRNEKLFF

d_gene: .
len: 14
v_gene: TRBV6-6
j_gene: TRBJ2-3
CDR3nt: TGTGCCAGCAGTCAGCGACTAAGCACAGATACGCAGTATTTT
CDR3aa: CASSQRLSTDTQYF

d_gene: .
len: 13
v_gene: TRBV6-1
j_gene: TRBJ1-2
CDR3nt: TGTGCCAGCAGTGAAGCAGGGAGAGAGGGCTACACCTTC
CDR3aa: CASSEAGREGYTF

d_gene: .
len: 12
v_gene: TRBV5-6
j_gene: TRBJ1-2
CDR3nt: TGTGCCAGCAGCTTAGGCGGGTATGGCTACACCTTC
CDR3aa: CASSLGGYGYTF

d_gene: TRBD1
len: 13
v_gene: TRBV7-2
j_gene: TRBJ2-7
CDR3nt: TGTGCCAGCAGTCGGGACAGGGCCTACGAGCAGTACTTC
CDR3aa: CASSRDRAYEQYF

d_gene: .
len: 13
v_gene: TRBV29-1
j_gene: TRBJ2-5
CDR3nt: TGCAGCGCGGTGTTGCGGGGTCCGGAGACCCAGTACTTC
CDR3aa: CSAVLRGPETQYF

d_gene: .
len: 15
v_gene: TRBV4-1
j_gene: TRBJ1-2
CDR3nt: TGCGCCAGCAGCCCGACGACAAACAGGGAGTGGGGCTACACCTTC
CDR3aa: CASSPTTNREWGYTF

d_gene: .
len: 11
v_gene: TRBV27
j_gene: TRBJ2-3
CDR3nt: TGTGCCAGCACTAGGGGGGATACGCAGTATTTT
CDR3aa: CASTRGDTQYF

d_gene: TRBD1
len: 17
v_gene: TRBV6-1
j_gene: TRBJ2-6
CDR3nt: TGTGCCAGCAGTGGACAGGGATTTGCATCTGGGGCCAACGTCCTGACTTTC
CDR3aa: CASSGQGFASGANVLTF

d_gene: .
len: 15
v_gene: TRBV30
j_gene: TRBJ1-4
CDR3nt: TGTGCCGGGAGGGGGGGAATTGCAACTAATGAAAAACTGTTTTTT
CDR3aa: CAGRGGIATNEKLFF

d_gene: .
len: 17
v_gene: TRBV4-1
j_gene: TRBJ1-6
CDR3nt: TGCGCCAGCAGCCAAGAACCCGGCGCAGGTCGAAATTCACACCTCCACTTT
CDR3aa: CASSQEPGAGRNSHLHF

d_gene: .
len: 13
v_gene: TRBV30
j_gene: TRBJ2-3
CDR3nt: TGTGCCTGGAGCGAGACTTACACAGATACGCAGTATTTT
CDR3aa: CAWSETYTDTQYF

d_gene: .
len: 15
v_gene: TRBV27
j_gene: TRBJ2-3
CDR3nt: TGTGCCAGCAGTTTCCGGGGGGCTAGCACAGATACGCAGTATTTT
CDR3aa: CASSFRGASTDTQYF

d_gene: .
len: 13
v_gene: TRBV6-1
j_gene: TRBJ1-3
CDR3nt: TGTGCCAGCAGTGTCTGGGAGCTCAACACCATATATTTT
CDR3aa: CASSVWELNTIYF

d_gene: TRBD1
len: 15
v_gene: TRBV6-5
j_gene: TRBJ2-7
CDR3nt: TGTGCCAGCAGTTCGTCCGGGACAGGGATTAACGAGCAGTACTTC
CDR3aa: CASSSSGTGINEQYF

d_gene: .
len: 14
v_gene: TRBV18
j_gene: TRBJ2-4
CDR3nt: TGTGCCAGCTCACAAGCCCCGGGGAACTACATTCAGTACTTC
CDR3aa: CASSQAPGNYIQYF

d_gene: TRBD2
len: 18
v_gene: TRBV6-4
j_gene: TRBJ2-2
CDR3nt: TGTGCCAGCAGGTGGGGATTAGCGGGAGCGATTAACACCGGGGAGCTGTTTTTT
CDR3aa: CASRWGLAGAINTGELFF

d_gene: .
len: 15
v_gene: TRBV2
j_gene: TRBJ1-6
CDR3nt: TGTGCCAGCAGTGAAGAAACGGACAGTAATTCACCCCTCCACTTT
CDR3aa: CASSEETDSNSPLHF

d_gene: TRBD1
len: 15
v_gene: TRBV30
j_gene: TRBJ1-5
CDR3nt: TGTGCCTGGAGTCCCAGGGGGCGAGGCAATCAGCCCCAGCATTTT
CDR3aa: CAWSPRGRGNQPQHF

d_gene: TRBD1
len: 18
v_gene: TRBV2
j_gene: TRBJ1-1
CDR3nt: TGTGCCAGCAGCCCACTCCCGGGACAGGGGGCCAAGAGGATGGGGGCTTTCTTT
CDR3aa: CASSPLPGQGAKRMGAFF

d_gene: TRBD1
len: 14
v_gene: TRBV6-1
j_gene: TRBJ1-2
CDR3nt: TGTGCCAGCGGGAACAGGGGGGGAAACTATGGCTACACCTTC
CDR3aa: CASGNRGGNYGYTF

d_gene: .
len: 14
v_gene: TRBV29-1
j_gene: TRBJ2-7
CDR3nt: TGCAGCGTTTCCGATTCAGGGCAAGGCTACGAGCAGTACTTC
CDR3aa: CSVSDSGQGYEQYF

d_gene: TRBD2
len: 15
v_gene: TRBV19
j_gene: TRBJ2-7
CDR3nt: TGTGCCAGTAGTATAGGAACTAGCGGGAGCTATGAGCAGTACTTC
CDR3aa: CASSIGTSGSYEQYF

d_gene: .
len: 12
v_gene: TRBV2
j_gene: TRBJ2-7
CDR3nt: TGTGCCAGCAGCGGAGGCTCCTACGAGCAGTACTTC
CDR3aa: CASSGGSYEQYF

d_gene: TRBD1
len: 15
v_gene: TRBV2
j_gene: TRBJ1-2
CDR3nt: TGTGCCACCCGACCGGGACAGGGGTTCGACTATGGCTACACCTTC
CDR3aa: CATRPGQGFDYGYTF

d_gene: .
len: 15
v_gene: TRBV6-5
j_gene: TRBJ1-1
CDR3nt: TGTGCCAGCAAGGAGGGACTGTATGTGAACACTGAAGCTTTCTTT
CDR3aa: CASKEGLYVNTEAFF